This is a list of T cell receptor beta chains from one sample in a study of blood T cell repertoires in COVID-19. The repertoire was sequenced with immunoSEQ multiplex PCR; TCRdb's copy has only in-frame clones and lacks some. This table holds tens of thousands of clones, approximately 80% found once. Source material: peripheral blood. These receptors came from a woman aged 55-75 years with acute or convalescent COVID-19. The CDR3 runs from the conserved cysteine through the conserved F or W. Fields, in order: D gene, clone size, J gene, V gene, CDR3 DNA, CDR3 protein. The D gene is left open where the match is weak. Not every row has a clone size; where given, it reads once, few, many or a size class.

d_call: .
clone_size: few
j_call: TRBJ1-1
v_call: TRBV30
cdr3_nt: TGTGCCTGGACCGGGGGTTTCAACACTGAAGCTTTCTTT
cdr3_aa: CAWTGGFNTEAFF

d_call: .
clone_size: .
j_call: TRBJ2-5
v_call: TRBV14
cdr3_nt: TGTGCCAGCAGCCAAGATTCCGTAGGGGGTAGAAAGACCCAGTACTTC
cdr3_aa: CASSQDSVGGRKTQYF

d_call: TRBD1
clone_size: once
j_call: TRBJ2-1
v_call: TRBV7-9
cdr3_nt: TGTGCCAGCAGCTTGGGGGGCAGGGGGCCAGTTAATGAGCAGTTCTTC
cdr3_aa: CASSLGGRGPVNEQFF

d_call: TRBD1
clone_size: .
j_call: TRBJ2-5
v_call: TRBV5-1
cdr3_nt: TGCGCCAGCAGCTTGGTGGGACAGATACAAGAGACCCAGTACTTC
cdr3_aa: CASSLVGQIQETQYF

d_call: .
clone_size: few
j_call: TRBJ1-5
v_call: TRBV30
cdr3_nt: TGTGCCTGGAGTCCCCTGAACGGGTATCAGCCCCAGCATTTT
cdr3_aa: CAWSPLNGYQPQHF

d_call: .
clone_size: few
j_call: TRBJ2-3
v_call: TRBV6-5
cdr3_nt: TGTGCCAGCAGTTACCCCCCAGTCTGGACGCAGTATTTT
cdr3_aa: CASSYPPVWTQYF

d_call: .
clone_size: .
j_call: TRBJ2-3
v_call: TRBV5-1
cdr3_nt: TGCGCCAGCAGCCCCGCGTCAGGAGATACGCAGTATTTT
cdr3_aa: CASSPASGDTQYF

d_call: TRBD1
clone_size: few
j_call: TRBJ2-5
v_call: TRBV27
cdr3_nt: TGTGCCAGCACCTTATCATACAGGACAGGACAAGAGACCCAGTACTTC
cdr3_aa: CASTLSYRTGQETQYF

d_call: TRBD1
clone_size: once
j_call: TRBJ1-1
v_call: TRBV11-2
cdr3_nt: TGTGCCAGCAGCTCGGGACAGGGGGCCGGCACTGAAGCTTTCTTT
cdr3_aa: CASSSGQGAGTEAFF

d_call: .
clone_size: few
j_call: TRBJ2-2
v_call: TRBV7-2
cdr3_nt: TGTGCCAGCAGCTTACTGGGGGCCGGTGGCACCGGGGAGCTGTTTTTT
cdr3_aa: CASSLLGAGGTGELFF

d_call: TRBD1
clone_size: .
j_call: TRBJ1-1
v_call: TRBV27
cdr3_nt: TGTGCCAGCAGTCCTCCTCCGTTTACAGGGGGGATGAACACTGAAGCTTTCTTT
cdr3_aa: CASSPPPFTGGMNTEAFF

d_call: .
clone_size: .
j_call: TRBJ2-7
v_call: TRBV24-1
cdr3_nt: TGTGCCACAGCAGGGGATAGCTACGAGCAGTACTTC
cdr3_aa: CATAGDSYEQYF

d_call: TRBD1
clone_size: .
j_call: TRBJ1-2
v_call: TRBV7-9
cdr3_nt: TGTGCCAGCAGGGATGGACAGGCACAGATCTACACCTTC
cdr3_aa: CASRDGQAQIYTF

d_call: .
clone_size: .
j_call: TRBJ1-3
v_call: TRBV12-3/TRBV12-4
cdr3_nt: TGTGCCAGCAGGGAGAGACAGAAAAACACCATATATTTT
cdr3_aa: CASRERQKNTIYF

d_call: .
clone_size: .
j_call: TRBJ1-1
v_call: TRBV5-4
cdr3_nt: TGTGCCAGCCAAATTGGGGAGGGATTGACGAACACTGAAGCTTTCTTT
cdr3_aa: CASQIGEGLTNTEAFF

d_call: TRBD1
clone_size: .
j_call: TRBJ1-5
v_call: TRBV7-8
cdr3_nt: TGTGCCAGCAGCTTAGGGACAGGACGGGGCAATCAGCCCCAGCATTTT
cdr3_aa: CASSLGTGRGNQPQHF

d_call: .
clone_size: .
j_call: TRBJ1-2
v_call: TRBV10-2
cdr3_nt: TGCGCCAGCAGTGAGGGGAGGGCCCCCCTGGATGGCTACACCTTC
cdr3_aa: CASSEGRAPLDGYTF

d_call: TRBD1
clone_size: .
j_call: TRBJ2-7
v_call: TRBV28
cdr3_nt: TGTGCCAGCAGTTCGCCGGGGGACAGGGGGCAACTCAACGAGCAGTACTTC
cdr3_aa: CASSSPGDRGQLNEQYF

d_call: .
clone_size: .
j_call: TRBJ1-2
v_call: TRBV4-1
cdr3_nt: TGCGCCAGCAGCCAAGATAGATCGGGGAACTATGGCTACACCTTC
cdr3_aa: CASSQDRSGNYGYTF

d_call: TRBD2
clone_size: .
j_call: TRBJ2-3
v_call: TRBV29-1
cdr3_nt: TGCAGCGTTGGCGGACTAGCGGGGTCTAGCACAGATACGCAGTATTTT
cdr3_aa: CSVGGLAGSSTDTQYF

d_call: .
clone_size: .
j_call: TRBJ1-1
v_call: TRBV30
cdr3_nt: TGTGCCTGGAGTGTCGACCTGTCTAGGGAAGCTTTCTTT
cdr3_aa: CAWSVDLSREAFF

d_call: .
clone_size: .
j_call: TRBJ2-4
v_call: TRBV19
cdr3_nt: TGTGCCAGTAGTCCTCTAGGGGGAGCCAAAAACATTCAGTACTTC
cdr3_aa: CASSPLGGAKNIQYF

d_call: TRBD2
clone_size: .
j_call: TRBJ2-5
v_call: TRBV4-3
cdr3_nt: TGCGCCAGCAGCCAAGATGTGCGGGGGGGCCAGGGGACCCAGTACTTC
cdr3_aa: CASSQDVRGGQGTQYF

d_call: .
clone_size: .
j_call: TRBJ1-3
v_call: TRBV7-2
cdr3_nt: TGTGCCAGCAGCTTACATGGACGGGGGATGTCTGGAAACACCATATATTTT
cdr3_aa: CASSLHGRGMSGNTIYF

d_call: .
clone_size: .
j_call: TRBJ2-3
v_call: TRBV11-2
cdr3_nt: TGTGCCAGCAGCTCCGACTGGGCAGATACGCAGTATTTT
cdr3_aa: CASSSDWADTQYF